According to its frequency, the clone carrying this T cell receptor (beta chain) is medium-sized. The read comes to an end 3 residues before the CDR3 does, leaving the germline J gene to fill in the end. These data belong to a study of T cells in women clearing cervical HPV infection. Study overall: Cases: HPV16-related CIN3 or worse on histology, 2 invasive cancers. Blood came at first lesion visit for cases, post-clearance for controls. No precancer developed; the control's incident HPV16 infection cleared within 12 months.

The assay was immunoSEQ multiplex PCR, and TCRdb's table has in-frame clones only and misses some. This repertoire includes roughly 20,000 clones. The V and J ends lost 2 bases and 0 bases respectively, with 7 bases between them. CDR3 length equals 15 residues. CDR1 is KGHSH, CDR2 LQKENI, per germline. This chain uses TRBV18 with TRBJ2-2; D is unclear. The sequenced sample was blood buffy coat. The source of this sequence is a woman aged 18 to 75 with a cervical HPV16 infection that either progressed to CIN3+ or cleared (not recorded which). The CDR3 reads CASSPKQANTGELFF. The DNA read from the CDR3 is TGTGCCAGCTCACCAAAGCAGGCGAACACCGGGGAG.